The subject of this entry is one TCR beta chain. Its antigen is as yet unknown. Breast cancer patients provided tissue from their axillary draining lymph nodes. TCRdb re-analysed the multiplex PCR reads in MiXCR, keeping a single row per CDR3 protein. The sample holds 150,000 to 200,000 distinct CDR3 sequences, approximately 33% seen once. V was clipped by 3 bases and J by 5 bases, with 19 bases between them. This CDR3 comprises 16 residues. The sample originates from a study of breast tumors, draining lymph nodes, adjacent tissues. Points from the study as a whole: Data fit most tumor T cells coming from lymph node, expanding in tumor. Tumor repertoires ranked between lymph nodes and nontumor tissue in diversity, with V and J gene preferences.

V gene TRBV12-3 or TRBV12-4 combines with J gene TRBJ2-5; D may be TRBD1 (6 bases). Sequenced: axillary lymph node tissue. The source is a female donor with breast cancer. Some clones in this sample may be carry-over from other donors' samples. The CDR3 DNA reads as TGTGCCAGCAGTTTCACGATCCACAGGGTCCACGAGACCCAGTACTTC. This translates into CASSFTIHRVHETQYF.